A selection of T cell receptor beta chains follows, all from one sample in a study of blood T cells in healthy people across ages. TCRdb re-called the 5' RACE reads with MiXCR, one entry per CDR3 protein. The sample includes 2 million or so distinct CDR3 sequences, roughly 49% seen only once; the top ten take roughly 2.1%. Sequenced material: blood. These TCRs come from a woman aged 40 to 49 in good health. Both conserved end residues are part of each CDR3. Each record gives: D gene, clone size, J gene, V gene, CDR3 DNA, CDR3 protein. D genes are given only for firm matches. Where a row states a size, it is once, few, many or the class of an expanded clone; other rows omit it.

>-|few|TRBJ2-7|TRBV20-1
TGCAGTGCTCGCGGGGAGTACAAGGCCTACGAGCAGTACTTC
CSARGEYKAYEQYF
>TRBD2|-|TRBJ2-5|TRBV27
TGTGCCAGCAGTTCCTTTACTAGCGGGGGACAAGAGACCCAGTACTTC
CASSSFTSGGQETQYF
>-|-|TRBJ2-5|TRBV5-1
TGCGCCAGCAGCTTTTCAGGGCCCTTCAGGGAGACCCAGTACTTC
CASSFSGPFRETQYF
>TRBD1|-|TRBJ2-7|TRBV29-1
TGCAGCGTTCTGACAGGGGGAGGCTACAATGAGCAGTACTTC
CSVLTGGGYNEQYF
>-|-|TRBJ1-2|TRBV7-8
TGTGCCAGCAGCCCTACGGGAGGGGTGCGCTATGGCTACATCTTC
CASSPTGGVRYGYIF
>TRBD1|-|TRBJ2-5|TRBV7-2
TGTGCCAGCAGCGGCGGACAGGGCCAGACCCAGTACTTC
CASSGGQGQTQYF
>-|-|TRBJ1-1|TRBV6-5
TGTGCCAGCAGTTACTCAGGCGCGGGCTTGAACACTGAAGCTTTCTTT
CASSYSGAGLNTEAFF
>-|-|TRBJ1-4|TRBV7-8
TGTGCCAGCAGCGGTACAGGGTGGGAAAAACTGTTTTTT
CASSGTGWEKLFF
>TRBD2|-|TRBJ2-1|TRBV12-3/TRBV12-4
TGTGCCAGCAGTCCACTAGCGGGGGGATTTAATGAGCAGTTCTTC
CASSPLAGGFNEQFF
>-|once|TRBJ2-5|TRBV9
TGTGCCAGCAGCGTAGATTTCGGGCAGGGGGAGACCCAGTACTTC
CASSVDFGQGETQYF
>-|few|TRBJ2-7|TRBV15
TGTGCCACCAGCAGAGATGGTTTTTCCGAGCAGTACTTC
CATSRDGFSEQYF
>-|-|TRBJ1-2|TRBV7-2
TGTGCCAGCAGCCCAACACAGGGAACCTATGGCTACACCTTC
CASSPTQGTYGYTF
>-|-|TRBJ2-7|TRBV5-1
TGCGCCAGCAACCAGGGGGGGTCCTACGAGCAGTACTTC
CASNQGGSYEQYF
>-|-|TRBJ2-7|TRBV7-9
TGTGCCAGCAGCTTAGACGGTGGAGAGAGGGAGCAGTACTTC
CASSLDGGEREQYF
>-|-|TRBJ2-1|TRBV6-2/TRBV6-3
TGTGCCACAGGTTACTTTGAGCAGTTCTTT
CATGYFEQFF
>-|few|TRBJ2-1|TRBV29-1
TGCAGCGTTGAGGGAAAGAGCTCCTACAATGAGCAGTTCTTC
CSVEGKSSYNEQFF
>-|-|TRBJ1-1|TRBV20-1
TGCAGTGCTCGATCGGCGGGGGCGACCACTGAAGCTTTCTTT
CSARSAGATTEAFF
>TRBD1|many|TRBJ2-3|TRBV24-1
TGTGCCACCAGTGACCCGGGACAGGGCACAGATACGCAGTATTTT
CATSDPGQGTDTQYF
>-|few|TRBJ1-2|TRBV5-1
TGCGCCAGCAGCTCGGACACCGGCTATGGCTACACCTTC
CASSSDTGYGYTF
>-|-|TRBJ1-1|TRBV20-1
TGCAGTGCTAGAGTCGAAACAAGGATAGAAGCTTTCTTT
CSARVETRIEAFF
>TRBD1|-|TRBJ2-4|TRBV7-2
TGTGCCAGCAGCTTGGCTACCGGGACAGGCGCCATCATAAACATTCAGTACTTC
CASSLATGTGAIINIQYF
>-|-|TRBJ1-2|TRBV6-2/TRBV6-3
TGTGCCAGCAGAAACACAGAGACCCTCTATGGCTACACCTTC
CASRNTETLYGYTF
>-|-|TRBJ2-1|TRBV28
TGTGCCAGCAGTTTATTTTTAGATGGGGGGTTCAATGAGCAGTTCTTC
CASSLFLDGGFNEQFF
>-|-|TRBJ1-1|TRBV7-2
TGTGCCAGCAGCTTAGTTGGGGGGGTGAACACTGAAGCTTTCTTT
CASSLVGGVNTEAFF
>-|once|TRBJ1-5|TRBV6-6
TGTGCCAGCACCGAATCTGATCAGCCCCAGCATTTT
CASTESDQPQHF
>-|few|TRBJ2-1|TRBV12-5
TGTGCTAGTGGTTTGGTCAGGGAGAAGTTCTTC
CASGLVREKFF
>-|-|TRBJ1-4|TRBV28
TGTGCCACCATGACAGTGCTGGGTGAAAAACTGTTTTTT
CATMTVLGEKLFF
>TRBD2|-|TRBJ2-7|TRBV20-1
TGCAGTGCCGACCTAATAGCGGGGGGTTTGGCCCAGTACTTC
CSADLIAGGLAQYF
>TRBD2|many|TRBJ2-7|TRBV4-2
TGTGCCAGCAGTCAGGGACTAGCGGGGGGCGAGCAGTACTTC
CASSQGLAGGEQYF
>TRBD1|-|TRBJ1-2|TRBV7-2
TGTGCCAGCAGCTTAGCCCGGACAGGGAGGGAGGGTGGCTACACCTTC
CASSLARTGREGGYTF
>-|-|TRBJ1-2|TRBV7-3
TGTGCCAGCAGCCCAGCCAAGGTCTTCGTCTATGGCTACACCTTC
CASSPAKVFVYGYTF
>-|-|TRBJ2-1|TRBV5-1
TGCGCCAGCAGGGGATCTAGGGGTTACAATGAGCAGTTCTTC
CASRGSRGYNEQFF
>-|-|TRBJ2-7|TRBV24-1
TGTGCCACCAGTGATTTTGACAGGCACGCCCAGTACTTC
CATSDFDRHAQYF
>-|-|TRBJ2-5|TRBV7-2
TGTGCCAGCAGCTCCGAACGGTACCAAGAGACCCAGTACTTC
CASSSERYQETQYF
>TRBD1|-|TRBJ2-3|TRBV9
TGTGCCAGCAGCGACCGGGACAGTTCAGATACGCAGTATTTT
CASSDRDSSDTQYF
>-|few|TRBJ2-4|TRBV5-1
TGCGCCAGCAGCTTACAGGGTTTTAGGAACATTCAGTACTTC
CASSLQGFRNIQYF
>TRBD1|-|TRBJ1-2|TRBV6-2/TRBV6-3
TGTGCCAGCAGTTCGACAGGGACGATACCCGTTAACTATGGCTACACCTTC
CASSSTGTIPVNYGYTF